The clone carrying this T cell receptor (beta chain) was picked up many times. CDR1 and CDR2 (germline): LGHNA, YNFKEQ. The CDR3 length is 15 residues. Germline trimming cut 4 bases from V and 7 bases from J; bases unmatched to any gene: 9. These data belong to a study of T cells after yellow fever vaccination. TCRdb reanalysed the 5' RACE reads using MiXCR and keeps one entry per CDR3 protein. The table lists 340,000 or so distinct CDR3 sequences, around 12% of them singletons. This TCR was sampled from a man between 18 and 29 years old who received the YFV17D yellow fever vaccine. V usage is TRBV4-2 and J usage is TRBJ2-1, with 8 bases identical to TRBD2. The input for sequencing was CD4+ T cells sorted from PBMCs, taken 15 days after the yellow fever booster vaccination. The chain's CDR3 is CASSLGTSEGNEQFF. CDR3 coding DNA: TGTGCCAGCAGCCTCGGGACTAGTGAGGGTAATGAGCAGTTCTTC.